This entry describes one TCR beta chain. No antigen is known for it. This sample stems from a study of early T cells in non-severe SARS-CoV-2 infection. About the study: RNA in bulk from unsorted whole blood was sequenced, and chains were unpaired. Study-wide results and caveats: The matching step, a VDJdb search, favored anti-spike CD8 responses and missed private and CD4 specificities.

Individual cDNA molecules were tagged with unique molecular identifiers. TCRdb reprocessed the 5' RACE reads via MiXCR and lists one record per CDR3 protein. This repertoire shows tens of thousands of distinct CDR3 sequences, more than 9% found once; its top ten account for 5% to 8%. The V gene's germline CDR1 is MRHNA and CDR2 SNTAGT. This CDR3 comprises 15 residues. V lost 5 bases to trimming and J lost 0 bases, with 8 bases between them. The specimen sequenced was whole blood. The rearrangement uses TRBV6-4 and TRBJ2-6, with D perhaps TRBD1 or TRBD2 (6 bases each). The source of this sequence is an adult who was a healthcare worker with PCR-confirmed SARS-CoV-2 infection or an uninfected control (not recorded which). The CDR3 reads CASSSGASGANVLTF. DNA of the CDR3: TGTGCCAGCAGTTCGGGGGCCTCTGGGGCCAACGTCCTGACTTTC.